This is a list of T cell receptor beta chains from one sample in a study of cytomegalovirus exposure and HLA in healthy donors. Profiling relied on immunoSEQ multiplex PCR, and the TCRdb table lists in-frame clones only, not all of them. The sample has about 62,000 clones; roughly 78% are singletons. The sequenced material came from PBMCs. Every receptor here comes from a man in his forties or fifties in good health and CMV-seronegative. Both conserved end residues are part of each CDR3.

v_gene: TRBV5-1
j_gene: TRBJ2-3
CDR3aa: CASSQGLAGTDTQYF

v_gene: TRBV1
j_gene: TRBJ2-3
CDR3aa: CTSSQDSTSASKTDTQYF

v_gene: TRBV7-9
j_gene: TRBJ2-7
CDR3aa: CASSFSGGGEQYF

v_gene: TRBV7-9
j_gene: TRBJ1-3
CDR3aa: CASSPTGTTGNTIYF

v_gene: TRBV2
j_gene: TRBJ1-5
CDR3aa: CASSPDNIQPQHF

v_gene: TRBV28
j_gene: TRBJ2-1
CDR3aa: CASSLRLAGGNEQFF

v_gene: TRBV19
j_gene: TRBJ2-7
CDR3aa: CASSVTLSSGTGGRYEQYF

v_gene: TRBV5-4
j_gene: TRBJ2-7
CDR3aa: CASSLERGGEQYF

v_gene: TRBV10-1
j_gene: TRBJ2-1
CDR3aa: CASSKGGITYNEQFF

v_gene: TRBV2
j_gene: TRBJ1-4
CDR3aa: CASSARDRSQKLFF

v_gene: TRBV4-1
j_gene: TRBJ1-3
CDR3aa: CASSQEPGSGNTIYF

v_gene: TRBV6-6
j_gene: TRBJ1-2
CDR3aa: CASSYVQVANYGYTF

v_gene: TRBV6-5
j_gene: TRBJ2-7
CDR3aa: CASKGANEQYF

v_gene: TRBV6-1
j_gene: TRBJ1-2
CDR3aa: CASRTDSVRYGYTF

v_gene: TRBV27
j_gene: TRBJ1-4
CDR3aa: CASSLWGRDEKLFF

v_gene: TRBV19
j_gene: TRBJ1-5
CDR3aa: CASRREVDNQPQHF

v_gene: TRBV6-1
j_gene: TRBJ1-3
CDR3aa: CASSPTGGNTIYF

v_gene: TRBV5-1
j_gene: TRBJ2-2
CDR3aa: CASSLPGLAGAGNGITNTGELFF